This T cell receptor (beta chain) was identified in a study of cytomegalovirus exposure and HLA in healthy donors. 13 Jbeta primers and 60 Vbeta primers were used for the PCR. Sequenced by immunoSEQ multiplex PCR; TCRdb stores in-frame clones only, minus some. The top ten clones hold around 7% of a sample with approximately 150,000 clones, about four fifths of them seen once. This CDR3 comprises 15 residues. CDR1 is SGHNT and CDR2 is YYREEE in the germline V gene (reference sequence). Trimming took off 4 bases at V and 4 bases at J, with 17 bases between the two ends. Notes on the study in general: V segments that were indistinguishable, TRBV6-2 and TRBV6-3 among them, were omitted from analysis.

Turning to this clone: Its antigen is not identified.

J is TRBJ1-2 and V is TRBV5-4; unclear D gene. The sample comprised PBMCs. This clonotype originated in a male donor in good health and CMV-seropositive. CDR3: CASSPEQWAGYGYTF. CDR3 DNA: TGTGCCAGCAGCCCCGAGCAATGGGCAGGCTATGGCTACACCTTC.